This TCR beta chain was sequenced in a study of PD-1 blockade in classical Hodgkin lymphoma. Per germline, CDR1 SEHNR and CDR2 FQNEAQ (reference sequence). The V segment lost 5 bases and the J segment 3 bases; nucleotides outside the gene matches: 9. This CDR3 spans 15 amino acids. Time point of the sample: newly diagnosed, previously untreated cHL patient sample. Negative selection with magnetic separation was used to purify CD4+ T cells from thawed PBMCs. This table comes from immunoSEQ multiplex PCR, and its TCRdb copy is limited to in-frame clones, with some not included. This table has fewer than 25,000 clones, 90% appearing once.

Input material: CD4+ T cells from blood. The gene calls are TRBV7-9 and TRBJ1-1, with 7 bases that match TRBD1. This TCR derives from a human donor with classical Hodgkin lymphoma. The DNA for the CDR3 is TGTGCCAGCAGCCGGGACAGACCTTTAGACACTGAAGCTTTCTTT. Amino acid sequence: CASSRDRPLDTEAFF. The full variable domain, in which reference TRBV7-9 and TRBJ1-1 provide the parts outside the CDR3, is DTGVSQNPRHKITKRGQNVTFRCDPISEHNRLYWYRQTLGQGPEFLTYFQNEAQLEKSRLLSDRFSAERPKGSFSTLEIQRTEQGDSAMYLCASSRDRPLDTEAFFGQGTRLTVV.